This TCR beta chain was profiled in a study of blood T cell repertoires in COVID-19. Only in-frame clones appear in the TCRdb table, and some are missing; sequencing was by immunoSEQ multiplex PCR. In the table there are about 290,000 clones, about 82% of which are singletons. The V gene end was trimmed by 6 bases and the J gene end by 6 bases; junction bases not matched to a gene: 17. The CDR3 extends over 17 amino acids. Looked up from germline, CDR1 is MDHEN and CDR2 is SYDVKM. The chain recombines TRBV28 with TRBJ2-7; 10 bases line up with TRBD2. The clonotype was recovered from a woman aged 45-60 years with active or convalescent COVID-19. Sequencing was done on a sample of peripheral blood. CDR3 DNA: TGTGCCAGCAGGGGCGGGGGGATAGCGGGAGGTCTCGGCGAGCAGTACTTC. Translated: CASRGGGIAGGLGEQYF.